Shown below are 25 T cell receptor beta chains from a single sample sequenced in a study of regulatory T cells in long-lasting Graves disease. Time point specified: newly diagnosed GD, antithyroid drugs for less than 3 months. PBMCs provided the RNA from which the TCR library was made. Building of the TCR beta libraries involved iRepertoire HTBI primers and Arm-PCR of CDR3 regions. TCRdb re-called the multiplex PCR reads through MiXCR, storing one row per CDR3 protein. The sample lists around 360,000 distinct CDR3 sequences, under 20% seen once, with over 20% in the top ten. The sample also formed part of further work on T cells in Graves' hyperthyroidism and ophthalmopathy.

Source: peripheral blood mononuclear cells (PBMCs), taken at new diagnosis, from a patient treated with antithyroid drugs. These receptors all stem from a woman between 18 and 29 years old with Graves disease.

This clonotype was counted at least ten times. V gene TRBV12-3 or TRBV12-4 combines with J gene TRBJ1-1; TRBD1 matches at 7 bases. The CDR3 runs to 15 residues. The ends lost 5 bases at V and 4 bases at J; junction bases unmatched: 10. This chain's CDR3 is CASSPGTAEGTEAFF. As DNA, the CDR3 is TGTGCCAGCAGTCCCGGGACAGCCGAGGGCACTGAAGCTTTCTTT.

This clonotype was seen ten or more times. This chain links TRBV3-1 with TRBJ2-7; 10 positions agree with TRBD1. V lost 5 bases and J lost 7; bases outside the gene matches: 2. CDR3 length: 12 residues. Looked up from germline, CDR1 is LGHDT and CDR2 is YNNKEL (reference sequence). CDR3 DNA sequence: TGTGCCAGCAGCAGGGGACAGGGGGAGCAGTACTTC. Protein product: CASSRGQGEQYF.

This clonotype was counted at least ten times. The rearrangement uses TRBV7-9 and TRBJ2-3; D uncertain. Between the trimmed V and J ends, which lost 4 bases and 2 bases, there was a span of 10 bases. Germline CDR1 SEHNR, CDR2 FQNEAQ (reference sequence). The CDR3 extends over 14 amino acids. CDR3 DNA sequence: TGTGCCAGCAGCTCGAACGGATACACAGATACGCAGTATTTT. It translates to CASSSNGYTDTQYF.

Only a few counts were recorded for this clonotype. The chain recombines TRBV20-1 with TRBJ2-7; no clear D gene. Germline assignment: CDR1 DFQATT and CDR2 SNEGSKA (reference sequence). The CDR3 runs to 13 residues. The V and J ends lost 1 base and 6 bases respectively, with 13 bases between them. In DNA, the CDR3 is TGCAGTGCTAGAGTCTGGGCACCGGGCGAGCAGTACTTC. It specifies CSARVWAPGEQYF.

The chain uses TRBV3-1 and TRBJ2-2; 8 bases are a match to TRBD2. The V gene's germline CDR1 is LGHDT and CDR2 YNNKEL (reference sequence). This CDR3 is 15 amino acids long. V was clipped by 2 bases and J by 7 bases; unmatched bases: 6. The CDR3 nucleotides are TGTGCCAGCAGCCAAAACGGGGGGGTTGTCGGGGAGCTGTTTTTT. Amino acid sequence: CASSQNGGVVGELFF.

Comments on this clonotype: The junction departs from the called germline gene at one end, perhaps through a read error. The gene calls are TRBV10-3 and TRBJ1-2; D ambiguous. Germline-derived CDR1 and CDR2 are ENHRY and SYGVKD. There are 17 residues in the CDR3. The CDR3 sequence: CASSYSILWGKEDGYTF. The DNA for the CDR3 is TGTGCCAGCAGTTACTCGATATTGTGGGGAAAGGAAGATGGCTACACCTTC.

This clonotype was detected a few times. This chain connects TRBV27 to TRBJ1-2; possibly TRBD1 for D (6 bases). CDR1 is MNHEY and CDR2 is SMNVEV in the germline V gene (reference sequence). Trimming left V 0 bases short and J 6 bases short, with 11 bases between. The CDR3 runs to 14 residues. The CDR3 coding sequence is TGTGCCAGCAGTTTATCTCCAGGGGCGAATGGCTACACCTTC. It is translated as CASSLSPGANGYTF.

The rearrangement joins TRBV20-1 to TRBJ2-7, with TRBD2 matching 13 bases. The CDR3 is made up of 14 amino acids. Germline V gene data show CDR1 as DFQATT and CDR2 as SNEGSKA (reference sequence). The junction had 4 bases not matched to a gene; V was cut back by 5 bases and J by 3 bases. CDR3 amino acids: CSAPRTSGGYEQYF. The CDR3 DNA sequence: TGCAGTGCTCCTCGGACTAGCGGGGGCTACGAGCAGTACTTC.

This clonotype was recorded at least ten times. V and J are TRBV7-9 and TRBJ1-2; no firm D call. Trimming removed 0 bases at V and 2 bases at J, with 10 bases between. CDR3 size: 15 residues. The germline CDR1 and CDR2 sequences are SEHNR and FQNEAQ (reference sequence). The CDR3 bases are TGTGCCAGCAGCTTAGCCCGAGGGAGCAACTATGGCTACACCTTC. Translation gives CASSLARGSNYGYTF.

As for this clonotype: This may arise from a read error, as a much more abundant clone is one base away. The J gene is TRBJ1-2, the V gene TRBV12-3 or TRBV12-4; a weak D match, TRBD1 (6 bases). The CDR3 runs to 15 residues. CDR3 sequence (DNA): TGTGCCAGCAGGGGCGATCGGGGGCGTAACTGTGGCTACACCTTC. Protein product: CASRGDRGRNCGYTF.

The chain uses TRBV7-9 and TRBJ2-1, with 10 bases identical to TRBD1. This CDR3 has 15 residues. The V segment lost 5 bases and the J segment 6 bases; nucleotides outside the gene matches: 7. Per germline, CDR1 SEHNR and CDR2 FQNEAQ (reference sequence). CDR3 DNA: TGTGCCAGCAGCAGAGCTGGGACAGGGGCCAATGAGCAGTTCTTC. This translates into CASSRAGTGANEQFF.

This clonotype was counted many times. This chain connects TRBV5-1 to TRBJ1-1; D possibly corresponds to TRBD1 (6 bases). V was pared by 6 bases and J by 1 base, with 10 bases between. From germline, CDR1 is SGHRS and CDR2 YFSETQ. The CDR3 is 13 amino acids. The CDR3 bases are TGCGCCAGCAAGGGGGAACGGAACACTGAAGCTTTCTTT. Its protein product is CASKGERNTEAFF. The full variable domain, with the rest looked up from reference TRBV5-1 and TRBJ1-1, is KAGVTQTPRYLIKTRGQQVTLSCSPISGHRSVSWYQQTPGQGLQFLFEYFSETQRNKGNFPGRFSGRQFSNSRSEMNVSTLELGDSALYLCASKGERNTEAFFGQGTRLTVV.

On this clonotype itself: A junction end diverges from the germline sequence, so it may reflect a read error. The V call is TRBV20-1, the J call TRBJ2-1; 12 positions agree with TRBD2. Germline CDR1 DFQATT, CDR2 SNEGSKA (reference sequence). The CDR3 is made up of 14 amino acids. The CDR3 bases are TGCAGTGCTCTAGCGGGGGGGCTCTACAATGGGCAGTTCTTC. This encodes CSALAGGLYNGQFF.

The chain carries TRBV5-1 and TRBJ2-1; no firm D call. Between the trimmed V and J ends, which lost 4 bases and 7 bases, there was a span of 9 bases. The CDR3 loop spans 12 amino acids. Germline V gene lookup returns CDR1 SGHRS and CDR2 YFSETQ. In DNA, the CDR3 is TGCGCCAGCAGCCCCGATGGGAATGAGCAGTTCTTC. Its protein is CASSPDGNEQFF. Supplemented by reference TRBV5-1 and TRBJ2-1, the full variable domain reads KAGVTQTPRYLIKTRGQQVTLSCSPISGHRSVSWYQQTPGQGLQFLFEYFSETQRNKGNFPGRFSGRQFSNSRSEMNVSTLELGDSALYLCASSPDGNEQFFGPGTRLTVL.

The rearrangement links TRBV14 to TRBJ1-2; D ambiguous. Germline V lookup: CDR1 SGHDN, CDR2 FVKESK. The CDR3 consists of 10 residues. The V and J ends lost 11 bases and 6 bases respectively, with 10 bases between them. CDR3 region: CAQEGNGYTF. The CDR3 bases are TGTGCCCAGGAGGGTAATGGCTACACCTTC.

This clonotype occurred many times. The CDR3 bases are TGTGCCAGCAGCTTTCTCCGGGACCAGATTTCACCCCTCCACTTT. Translating it yields CASSFLRDQISPLHF. This chain links TRBV5-5 with TRBJ1-6; a possible D gene is TRBD1 (5 bases). Trimming stripped 2 bases from V and 9 bases from J, with 15 bases between. This CDR3 contains 15 residues. The germline V gene has CDR1 SGHKS and CDR2 YYEKEE (reference sequence). The entire variable domain, with the rest obtained from reference TRBV5-5 and TRBJ1-6, is as follows: DAGVTQSPTHLIKTRGQQVTLRCSPISGHKSVSWYQQVLGQGPQFIFQYYEKEERGRGNFPDRFSARQFPNYSSELNVNALLLGDSALYLCASSFLRDQISPLHFGNGTRLTVT.

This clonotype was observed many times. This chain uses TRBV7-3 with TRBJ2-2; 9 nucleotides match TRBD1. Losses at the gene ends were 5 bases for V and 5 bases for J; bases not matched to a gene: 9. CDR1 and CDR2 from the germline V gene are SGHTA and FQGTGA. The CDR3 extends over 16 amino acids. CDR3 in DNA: TGTGCCAGCAGCCGAACCGGGACAGGGCAGACCGGGGAGCTGTTTTTT. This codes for CASSRTGTGQTGELFF.

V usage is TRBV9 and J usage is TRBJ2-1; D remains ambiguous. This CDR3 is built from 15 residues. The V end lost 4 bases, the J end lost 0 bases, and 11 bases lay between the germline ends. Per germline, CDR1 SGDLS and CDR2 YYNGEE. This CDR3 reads CASSSELSSYNEQFF. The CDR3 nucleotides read TGTGCCAGCAGCTCAGAGCTCTCCTCCTACAATGAGCAGTTCTTC.

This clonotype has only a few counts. DNA of the CDR3: TGTGCCAGCAGCTCGGACGGACTTAATGAAAAACTGTTTTTT. This codes for CASSSDGLNEKLFF. This chain connects TRBV7-8 to TRBJ1-4; D gene uncertain. V lost 4 bases and J 4 bases, leaving 10 bases between the germline ends. CDR1 and CDR2 from the germline V gene are SGHVS and FQNEAQ. The CDR3 runs to 14 residues. Filled out from reference TRBV7-8 and TRBJ1-4, the complete variable domain reads GAGVSQSPRYKVAKRGQDVALRCDPISGHVSLFWYQQALGQGPEFLTYFQNEAQLDKSGLPSDRFFAERPEGSVSTLKIQRTQQEDSAVYLCASSSDGLNEKLFFGSGTQLSVL.

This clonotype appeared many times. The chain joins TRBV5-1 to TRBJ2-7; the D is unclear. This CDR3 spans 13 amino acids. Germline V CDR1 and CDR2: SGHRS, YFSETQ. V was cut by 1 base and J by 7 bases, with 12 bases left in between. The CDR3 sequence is CASSLNGFGEQYF. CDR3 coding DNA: TGCGCCAGCAGCTTGAACGGCTTCGGTGAGCAGTACTTC.

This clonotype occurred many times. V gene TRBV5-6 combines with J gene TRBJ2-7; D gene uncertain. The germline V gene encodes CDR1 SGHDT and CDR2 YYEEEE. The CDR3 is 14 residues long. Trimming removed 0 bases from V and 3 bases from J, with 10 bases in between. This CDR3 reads CASSLGRQDYEQYF. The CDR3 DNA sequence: TGTGCCAGCAGCTTGGGCCGACAAGACTACGAGCAGTACTTC.

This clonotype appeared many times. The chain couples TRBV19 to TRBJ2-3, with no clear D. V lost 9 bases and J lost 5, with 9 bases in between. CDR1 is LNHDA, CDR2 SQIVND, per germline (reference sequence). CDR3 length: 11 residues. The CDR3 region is CASSSLDTQYF. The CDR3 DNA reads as TGTGCCAGCAGCTCGCTAGATACGCAGTATTTT.

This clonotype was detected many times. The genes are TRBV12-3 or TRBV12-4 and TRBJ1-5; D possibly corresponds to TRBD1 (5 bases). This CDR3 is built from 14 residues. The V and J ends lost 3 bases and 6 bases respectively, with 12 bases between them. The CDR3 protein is CASSLRQGSQPQHF. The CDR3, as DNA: TGTGCCAGCAGTTTGCGGCAGGGTAGTCAGCCCCAGCATTTT.

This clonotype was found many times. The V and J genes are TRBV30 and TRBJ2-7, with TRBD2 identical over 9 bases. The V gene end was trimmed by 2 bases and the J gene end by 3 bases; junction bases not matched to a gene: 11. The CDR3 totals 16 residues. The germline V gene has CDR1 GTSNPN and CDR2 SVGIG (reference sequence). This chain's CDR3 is CAWSQVSGGLFYEQYF. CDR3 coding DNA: TGTGCCTGGAGTCAGGTTAGCGGGGGACTTTTCTACGAGCAGTACTTC.

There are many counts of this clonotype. The CDR3 DNA sequence: TGTGCCAGCTCACCTGGACAGGGGATACAGCCCCAGCATTTT. Its translation: CASSPGQGIQPQHF. The chain couples TRBV18 to TRBJ1-5, with 9 bases lining up with TRBD1. V lost 3 bases, J lost 7 bases, and 4 bases stayed unmatched. The germline V gene has CDR1 KGHSH and CDR2 LQKENI. The CDR3 totals 14 residues.